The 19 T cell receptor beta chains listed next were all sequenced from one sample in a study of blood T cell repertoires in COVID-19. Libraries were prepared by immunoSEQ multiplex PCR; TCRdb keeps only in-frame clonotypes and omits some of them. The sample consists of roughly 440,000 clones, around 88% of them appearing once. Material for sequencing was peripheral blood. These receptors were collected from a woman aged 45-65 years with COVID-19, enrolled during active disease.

This CDR3 is CATSDPGTGVAFF. The CDR3, as DNA: TGTGCCACCAGTGACCCTGGGACAGGGGTAGCTTTCTTT. The rearrangement joins TRBV24-1 to TRBJ1-1, with 10 bases matching TRBD1. This CDR3 region has 13 residues. Germline V gene data show CDR1 as KGHDR and CDR2 as SFDVKD. The J segment lost 10 bases and the V segment lost 4 bases, leaving 5 bases of the junction unmatched.

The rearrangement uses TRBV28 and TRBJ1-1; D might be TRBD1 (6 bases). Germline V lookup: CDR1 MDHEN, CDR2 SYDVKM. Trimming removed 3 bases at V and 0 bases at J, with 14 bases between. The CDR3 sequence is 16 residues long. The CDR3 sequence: CASSFHAGAMNTEAFF. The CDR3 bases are TGTGCCAGCAGTTTCCACGCAGGGGCGATGAACACTGAAGCTTTCTTT. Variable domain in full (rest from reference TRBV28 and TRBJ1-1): DVKVTQSSRYLVKRTGEKVFLECVQDMDHENMFWYRQDPGLGLRLIYFSYDVKMKEKGDIPEGYSVSREKKERFSLILESASTNQTSMYLCASSFHAGAMNTEAFFGQGTRLTVV.

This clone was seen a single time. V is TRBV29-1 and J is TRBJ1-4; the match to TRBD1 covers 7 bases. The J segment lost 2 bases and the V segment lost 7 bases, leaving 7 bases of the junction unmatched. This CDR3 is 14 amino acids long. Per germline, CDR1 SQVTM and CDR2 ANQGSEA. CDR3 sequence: CSASPGGTNEKLFF. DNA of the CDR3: TGCAGCGCATCCCCAGGGGGGACTAATGAAAAACTGTTTTTT.

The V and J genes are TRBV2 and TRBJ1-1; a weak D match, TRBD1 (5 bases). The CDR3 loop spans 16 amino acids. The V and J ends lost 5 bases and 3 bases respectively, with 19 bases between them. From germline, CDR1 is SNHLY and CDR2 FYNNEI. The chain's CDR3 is CASSSRGRAGDTEAFF. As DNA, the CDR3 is TGTGCCAGCAGTTCGAGGGGTCGGGCGGGGGACACTGAAGCTTTCTTT. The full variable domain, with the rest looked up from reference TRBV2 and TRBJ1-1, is EPEVTQTPSHQVTQMGQEVILRCVPISNHLYFYWYRQILGQKVEFLVSFYNNEISEKSEIFDDQFSVERPDGSNFTLKIRSTKLEDSAMYFCASSSRGRAGDTEAFFGQGTRLTVV.

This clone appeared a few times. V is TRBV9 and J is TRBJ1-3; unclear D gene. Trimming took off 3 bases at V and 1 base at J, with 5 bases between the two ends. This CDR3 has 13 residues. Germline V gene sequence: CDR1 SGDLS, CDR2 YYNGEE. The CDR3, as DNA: TGTGCCAGCAGCGCCTTATCTGGAAACACCATATATTTT. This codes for CASSALSGNTIYF. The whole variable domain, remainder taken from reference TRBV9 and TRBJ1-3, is DSGVTQTPKHLITATGQRVTLRCSPRSGDLSVYWYQQSLDQGLQFLIQYYNGEERAKGNILERFSAQQFPDLHSELNLSSLELGDSALYFCASSALSGNTIYFGEGSWLTVV.

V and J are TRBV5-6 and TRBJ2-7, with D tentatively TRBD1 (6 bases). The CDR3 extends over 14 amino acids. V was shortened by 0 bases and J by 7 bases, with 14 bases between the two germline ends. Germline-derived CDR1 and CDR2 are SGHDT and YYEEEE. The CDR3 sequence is CASSLVRGSGEQYF. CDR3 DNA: TGTGCCAGCAGCTTGGTCAGGGGTTCCGGGGAGCAGTACTTC.

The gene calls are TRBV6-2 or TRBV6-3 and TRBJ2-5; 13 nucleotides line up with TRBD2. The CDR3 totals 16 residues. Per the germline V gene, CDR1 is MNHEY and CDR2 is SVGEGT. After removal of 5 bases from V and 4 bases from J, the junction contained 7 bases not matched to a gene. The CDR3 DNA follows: TGTGCCAGCAGTGCCGGGACTAGCGGGGTAGGAGAGACCCAGTACTTC. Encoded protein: CASSAGTSGVGETQYF.

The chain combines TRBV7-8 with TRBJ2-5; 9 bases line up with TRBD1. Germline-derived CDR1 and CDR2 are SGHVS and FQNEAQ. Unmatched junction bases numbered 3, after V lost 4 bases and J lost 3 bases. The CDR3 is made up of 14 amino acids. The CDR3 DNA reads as TGTGCCAGCAGCTCTGGGACAGGGAAAGAGACCCAGTACTTC. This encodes CASSSGTGKETQYF.

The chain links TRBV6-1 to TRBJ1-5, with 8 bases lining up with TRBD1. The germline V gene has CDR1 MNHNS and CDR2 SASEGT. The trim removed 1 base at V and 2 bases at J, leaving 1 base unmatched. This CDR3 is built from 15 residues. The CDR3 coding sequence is TGTGCCAGCAGTGAAGAGACAGGGGGCAATCAGCCCCAGCATTTT. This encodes CASSEETGGNQPQHF.

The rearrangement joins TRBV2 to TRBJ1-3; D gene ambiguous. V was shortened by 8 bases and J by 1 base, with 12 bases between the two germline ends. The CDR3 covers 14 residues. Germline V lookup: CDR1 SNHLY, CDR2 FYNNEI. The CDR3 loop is CASRETLSGNTIYF. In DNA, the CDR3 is TGTGCCAGCCGGGAAACTCTTTCTGGAAACACCATATATTTT.

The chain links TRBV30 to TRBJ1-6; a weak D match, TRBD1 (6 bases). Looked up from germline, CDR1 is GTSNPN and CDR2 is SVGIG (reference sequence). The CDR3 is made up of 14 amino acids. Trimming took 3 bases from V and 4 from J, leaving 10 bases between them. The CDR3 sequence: CAWRGAEYNSPLHF. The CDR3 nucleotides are TGTGCCTGGAGGGGGGCAGAGTATAATTCACCCCTCCACTTT.

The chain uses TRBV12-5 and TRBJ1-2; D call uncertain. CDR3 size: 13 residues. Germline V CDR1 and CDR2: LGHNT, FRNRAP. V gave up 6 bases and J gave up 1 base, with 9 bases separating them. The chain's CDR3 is CASGGSDNYGYTF. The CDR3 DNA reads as TGTGCTAGTGGAGGCAGCGATAACTATGGCTACACCTTC.

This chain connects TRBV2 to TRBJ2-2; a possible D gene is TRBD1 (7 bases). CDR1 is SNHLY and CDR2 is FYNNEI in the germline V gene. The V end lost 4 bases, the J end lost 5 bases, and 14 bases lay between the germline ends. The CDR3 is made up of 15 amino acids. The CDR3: CASSGWQGGTGELFF. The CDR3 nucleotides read TGTGCCAGCAGTGGGTGGCAGGGGGGTACCGGGGAGCTGTTTTTT.

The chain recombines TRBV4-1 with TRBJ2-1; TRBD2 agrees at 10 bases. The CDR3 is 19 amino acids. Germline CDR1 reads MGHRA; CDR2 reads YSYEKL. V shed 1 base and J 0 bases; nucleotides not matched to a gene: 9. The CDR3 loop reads CASSQVLLAGASSYNEQFF. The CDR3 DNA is TGCGCCAGCAGCCAAGTCCTTCTAGCGGGGGCGAGCTCCTACAATGAGCAGTTCTTC.

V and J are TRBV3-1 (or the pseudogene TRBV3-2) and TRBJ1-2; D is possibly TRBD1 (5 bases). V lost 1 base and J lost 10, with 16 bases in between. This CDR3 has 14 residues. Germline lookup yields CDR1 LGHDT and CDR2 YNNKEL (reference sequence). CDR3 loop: CASSQVGAEVPYTF. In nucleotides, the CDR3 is TGTGCCAGCAGCCAAGTTGGGGCAGAAGTACCCTACACCTTC.

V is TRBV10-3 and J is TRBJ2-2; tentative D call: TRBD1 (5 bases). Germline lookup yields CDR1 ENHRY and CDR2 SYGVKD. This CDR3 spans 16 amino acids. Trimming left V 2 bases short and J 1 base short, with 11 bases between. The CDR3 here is CAISEGAGRNTGELFF. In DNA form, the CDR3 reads TGTGCCATCAGTGAGGGGGCCGGACGGAACACCGGGGAGCTGTTTTTT.

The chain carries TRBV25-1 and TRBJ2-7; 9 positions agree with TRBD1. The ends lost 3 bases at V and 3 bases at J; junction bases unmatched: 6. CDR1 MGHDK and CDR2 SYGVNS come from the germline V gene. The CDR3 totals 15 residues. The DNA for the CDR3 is TGTGCCAGCAGTGATTATATGGACAGGGGCTACGAGCAGTACTTC. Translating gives CASSDYMDRGYEQYF.

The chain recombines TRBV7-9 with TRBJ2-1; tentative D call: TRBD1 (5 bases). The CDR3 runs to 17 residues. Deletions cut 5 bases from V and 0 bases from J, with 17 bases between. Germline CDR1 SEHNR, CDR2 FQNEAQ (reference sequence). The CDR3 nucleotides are TGTGCCAGCAGCCGTCTGGGTGGGGCCTCCTCCTACAATGAGCAGTTCTTC. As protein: CASSRLGGASSYNEQFF.

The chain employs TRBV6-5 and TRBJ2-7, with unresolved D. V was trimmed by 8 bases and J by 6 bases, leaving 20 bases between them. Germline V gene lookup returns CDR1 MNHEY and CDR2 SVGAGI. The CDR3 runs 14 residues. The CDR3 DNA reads TGTGCCAGCCAGCCCCCAGGCCCAATTCCCGAGCAGTACTTC. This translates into CASQPPGPIPEQYF.